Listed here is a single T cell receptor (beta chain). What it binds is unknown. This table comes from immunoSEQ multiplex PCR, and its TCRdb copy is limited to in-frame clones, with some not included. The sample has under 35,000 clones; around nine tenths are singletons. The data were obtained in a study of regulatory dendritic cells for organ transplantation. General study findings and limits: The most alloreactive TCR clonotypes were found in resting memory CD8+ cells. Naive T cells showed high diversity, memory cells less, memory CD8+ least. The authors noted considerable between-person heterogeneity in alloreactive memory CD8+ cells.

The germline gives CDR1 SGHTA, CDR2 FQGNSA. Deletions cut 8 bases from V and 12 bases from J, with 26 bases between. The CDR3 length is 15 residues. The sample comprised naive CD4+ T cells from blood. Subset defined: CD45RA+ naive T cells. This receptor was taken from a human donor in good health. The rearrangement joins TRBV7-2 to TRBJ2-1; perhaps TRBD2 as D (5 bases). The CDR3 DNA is TGTGCCAGCCGACCGGCGGGCGGACCCCCCGGGGTGCAGTTCTTC. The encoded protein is CASRPAGGPPGVQFF.